Sequencing of this TCR beta chain was carried out in a study of blood T cell repertoires in COVID-19. In the study overall: Samples representing acute and convalescent COVID-19 were sourced from the United States, Italy and Spain. PBMCs, B-cell-depleted T cells, or T cells provided the cDNA or gDNA that made up the material.

Per the germline V gene, CDR1 is MDHEN and CDR2 is SYDVKM. J was trimmed by 9 bases and V by 8 bases; bases with no gene match: 12. The CDR3 has 14 amino acids. Original data processing: Cell counts per sample came from amplifying reference gene primers. The data were produced by immunoSEQ multiplex PCR, yet TCRdb's version contains in-frame clones alone and is incomplete. V and J calls and clone size come straight from that table; D and trimming were deduced from the DNA. Of about 180,000 clones listed, approximately 85% are singletons. The chain joins TRBV28 to TRBJ2-1; 8 bases align to TRBD2. This clonotype originated in a human donor with active or convalescent COVID-19. The donor label of this sample is uncertain. The sample consisted of peripheral blood. The DNA for the CDR3 is TGTGCCAGCGAAAGTGGCGGGGGGCAGATTGAGCAGTTCTTC. Its translation is CASESGGGQIEQFF.